This T cell receptor (beta chain) was found in a study of CD8 T cells in Susac syndrome. Study-wide points: The study admitted that it had a relatively small number of individuals in its TCR sequencing and HLA analysis.

From blood CD8+ and CD4+ T cells, TCR beta sequences were generated. The multiple sclerosis controls comprised treatment-naive patients whose relapsing-remitting disease was stable or active. To note about this clonotype: As yet, its antigen is unknown.

Germline V gene lookup returns CDR1 SGHRS and CDR2 YFSETQ. The CDR3 spans 13 residues. V lost 4 bases and J lost 1, with 8 bases in between. A quantity of about 0.5 to 1 ug RNA underwent reverse transcription using random hexamers. The TCR beta CDR3 was amplified by immunoSEQ multiplex PCR across 54 Vbeta, 13 Jbeta. Each CDR3 protein gets one entry after TCRdb re-called the immunoSEQ multiplex PCR reads with MiXCR. There are about 180,000 distinct CDR3 sequences in the sample; approximately 94% occur only once, and about 0.093% lies in the top ten. The receptor was isolated from a human donor with multiple sclerosis. The sequenced material came from CD4+ T cells from PBMCs. This chain links TRBV5-1 with TRBJ1-1; D unresolved. The CDR3 protein is CASSPPANTEAFF. For the CDR3, the DNA is TGCGCCAGCAGCCCCCCGGCGAACACTGAAGCTTTCTTT.